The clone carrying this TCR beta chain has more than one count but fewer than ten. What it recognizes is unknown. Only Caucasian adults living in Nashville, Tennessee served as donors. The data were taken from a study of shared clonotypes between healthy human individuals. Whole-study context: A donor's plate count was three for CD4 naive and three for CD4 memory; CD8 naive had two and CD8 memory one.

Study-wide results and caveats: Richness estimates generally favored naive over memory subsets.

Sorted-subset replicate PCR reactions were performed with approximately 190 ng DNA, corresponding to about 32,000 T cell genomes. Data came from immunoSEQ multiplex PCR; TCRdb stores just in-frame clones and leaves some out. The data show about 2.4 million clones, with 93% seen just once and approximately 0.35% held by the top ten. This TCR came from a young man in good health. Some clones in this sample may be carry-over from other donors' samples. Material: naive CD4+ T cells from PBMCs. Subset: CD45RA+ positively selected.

The CDR3 DNA sequence: TGTGCCAGCAGCCAAACCTCCTACGAGCAGTACTTC. It translates to CASSQTSYEQYF. The chain combines TRBV2 with TRBJ2-7; D remains unclear. The V end lost 6 bases, the J end lost 0 bases, and 6 bases lay between the germline ends. Germline V gene data show CDR1 as SNHLY and CDR2 as FYNNEI. This CDR3 has 12 amino acids.